This passage covers 32 T cell receptor beta chains from one sample sequenced in a study of beta chain features in type 1 diabetes. Expressed TCRB transcripts were sequenced, since all the RNA that had been isolated was reverse transcribed. Assay used: immunoSEQ multiplex PCR; TCRdb lists only in-frame clones, some missing. The repertoire has 400,000 to 500,000 clones, about 14% of them found once; the top ten carry roughly 0.036%. The sample was naive CD4+ T cells from blood. The receptors come from a man between 25 and 39 years old in good health.

This clone was recorded many times. The rearrangement links TRBV10-3 to TRBJ2-1; D is tentatively TRBD1 or TRBD2 (5 bases each). The CDR3 extends over 14 amino acids. The V end lost 6 bases, the J end lost 5 bases, and 14 bases lay between the germline ends. CDR1 is ENHRY and CDR2 is SYGVKD in the germline V gene. The CDR3 spells CAIREDRGHNEQFF. The CDR3 DNA is TGTGCCATCAGGGAGGACCGGGGCCACAATGAGCAGTTCTTC.

This clone was seen more than once but under ten times. This rearrangement joins TRBV7-2 to TRBJ2-7; D may be TRBD2 (6 bases). The CDR3 runs 13 residues. V was shortened by 1 base and J by 4 bases, with 8 bases between the two germline ends. Germline-derived CDR1 and CDR2 are SGHTA and FQGNSA. In DNA form, the CDR3 reads TGTGCCAGCAGCTTAGTAGCGGAGTACGAGCAGTACGTC. Encoded protein: CASSLVAEYEQYV.

The chain employs TRBV6-5 and TRBJ2-3; TRBD2 matches 8 bases. The J segment lost 0 bases and the V segment lost 6 bases, leaving 5 bases of the junction unmatched. CDR1 is MNHEY and CDR2 is SVGAGI in the germline V gene. The CDR3 totals 15 residues. The CDR3 here is CASRLAGLSTDTQYF. The CDR3 DNA reads as TGTGCCAGCAGGTTAGCGGGACTCAGCACAGATACGCAGTATTTT.

V gene TRBV13 combines with J gene TRBJ2-5, with D unclear. V was cut by 2 bases and J by 0 bases, with 10 bases left in between. Germline V lookup: CDR1 PRHDT, CDR2 FYEKMQ (reference sequence). The length of the CDR3 is 15 residues. The CDR3 DNA sequence: TGTGCCAGCAGCTTACGGCGGATTTACCAAGAGACCCAGTACTTC. Residues: CASSLRRIYQETQYF.

This clone showed up just a few times. This chain joins TRBV4-3 and TRBJ2-6, with 7 nucleotides matching TRBD1. There are 18 residues in the CDR3. Unmatched junction bases numbered 5, after V lost 0 bases and J lost 0 bases. In germline, CDR1 is LGHNA, CDR2 YSLEER. This CDR3 is CASSQDQGVGSGANVLTF. CDR3 in DNA: TGCGCCAGCAGCCAAGATCAGGGGGTTGGCTCTGGGGCCAACGTCCTGACTTTC.

The genes are TRBV9 and TRBJ1-5; 7 nucleotides align to TRBD1. J gave up 4 bases and V 4 bases, and 8 bases lay outside the gene matches. CDR1 is SGDLS and CDR2 is YYNGEE in the germline V gene. The length of the CDR3 is 15 residues. The CDR3 nucleotides are TGTGCCAGCAGCTACGGACAGGCCCTAAATCAGCCCCAGCATTTT. Residues: CASSYGQALNQPQHF.

This clone was counted only a few times. The V gene is TRBV11-2, the J gene TRBJ2-1, with a tentative D call TRBD2 (6 bases). Germline-derived CDR1 and CDR2 are SGHAT and FQNNGV. The CDR3 is made up of 14 amino acids. V lost 5 bases and J lost 6, with 14 bases in between. CDR3 in amino acids: CASSPRDLANEQFF. In DNA, the CDR3 is TGTGCCAGCAGCCCCCGGGACTTAGCCAATGAGCAGTTCTTC.

CDR3 nucleotides: TGTGCCAGCAGCTTAGTAAGCACCGGGGAGCTGTTTTTT. Translating gives CASSLVSTGELFF. The V gene is TRBV7-2, the J gene TRBJ2-2; D remains ambiguous. V shed 1 base and J shed 4 bases, with 4 bases lying between them. Germline-derived CDR1 and CDR2 are SGHTA and FQGNSA. This CDR3 is 13 amino acids long.

This clone was observed a few times. The chain combines TRBV19 with TRBJ2-2; maybe TRBD1 (6 bases). Germline V CDR1 and CDR2: LNHDA, SQIVND (reference sequence). V lost 8 bases and J 0 bases, leaving 10 bases between the germline ends. CDR3 length: 14 amino acids. DNA for the CDR3: TGTGCCAGTCACAGGGCCGCGAACACCGGGGAGCTGTTTTTT. Translated, it gives CASHRAANTGELFF. The variable domain in full, completed from reference TRBV19 and TRBJ2-2, reads DGGITQSPKYLFRKEGQNVTLSCEQNLNHDAMYWYRQDPGQGLRLIYYSQIVNDFQKGDIAEGYSVSREKKESFPLTVTSAQKNPTAFYLCASHRAANTGELFFGEGSRLTVL.

The J gene is TRBJ2-7, the V gene TRBV5-1; D is possibly TRBD2 (5 bases). The germline V and J ends were trimmed by 4 bases and 6 bases, with 20 bases remaining between them. Per the germline V gene, CDR1 is SGHRS and CDR2 is YFSETQ. The CDR3 has 15 amino acids. The CDR3: CASSPNSGVAGEQYF. In DNA, the CDR3 is TGCGCCAGCAGCCCTAACTCTGGGGTCGCGGGCGAGCAGTACTTC. The full variable domain, completed using reference TRBV5-1 and TRBJ2-7, is KAGVTQTPRYLIKTRGQQVTLSCSPISGHRSVSWYQQTPGQGLQFLFEYFSETQRNKGNFPGRFSGRQFSNSRSEMNVSTLELGDSALYLCASSPNSGVAGEQYFGPGTRLTVT.

This chain connects TRBV5-6 to TRBJ1-6; 8 bases fit TRBD1. The CDR3 runs to 15 residues. Losses at the gene ends were 5 bases for V and 6 bases for J; bases not matched to a gene: 7. Germline values: CDR1 SGHDT, CDR2 YYEEEE. The CDR3 sequence: CASRKDRATNSPLHF. CDR3 coding DNA: TGTGCCAGCAGGAAGGACAGGGCCACTAATTCACCCCTCCACTTT.

The chain carries TRBV29-1 and TRBJ2-3; no clear D. The CDR3 is made up of 14 amino acids. With 6 bases removed from V and 1 base from J, the gap between germline ends came to 14 bases. Germline CDR1 and CDR2: SQVTM and ANQGSEA. The CDR3 reads CSVQRDVGTDTQYF. The CDR3 DNA sequence: TGCAGCGTACAACGCGACGTTGGCACAGATACGCAGTATTTT.

This clone showed up just a few times. This chain connects TRBV28 to TRBJ2-7; TRBD1 aligns across 10 bases. This CDR3 has 15 residues. Per the germline V gene, CDR1 is MDHEN and CDR2 is SYDVKM. V trimming: 8 bases; J trimming: 2 bases; junction bases outside the gene matches: 9. CDR3 loop: CASLNGDRGPYEQYF. The DNA of the CDR3 is TGTGCCAGCCTAAACGGGGACAGGGGTCCCTACGAGCAGTACTTC.

This clone showed up just a few times. J is TRBJ2-3 and V is TRBV9; D is possibly TRBD2 (5 bases). There are 15 residues in the CDR3. V was pared by 0 bases and J by 0 bases, with 8 bases between. Germline V gene sequence: CDR1 SGDLS, CDR2 YYNGEE. CDR3: CASSVGLLSTDTQYF. The CDR3 DNA reads TGTGCCAGCAGCGTAGGACTATTGAGCACAGATACGCAGTATTTT. Full variable domain (missing parts from reference TRBV9 and TRBJ2-3): DSGVTQTPKHLITATGQRVTLRCSPRSGDLSVYWYQQSLDQGLQFLIQYYNGEERAKGNILERFSAQQFPDLHSELNLSSLELGDSALYFCASSVGLLSTDTQYFGPGTRLTVL.

This clone occurred a few times. CDR3: CASSTEGVNYGYTF. The CDR3 region has the DNA TGTGCCAGCAGCACCGAAGGCGTTAACTATGGCTACACCTTC. This sequence joins TRBV13 and TRBJ1-2; D is undetermined. Trimming took 5 bases from V and 1 from J, leaving 11 bases between them. The CDR3 runs 14 residues. CDR1 is PRHDT, CDR2 FYEKMQ, per germline (reference sequence). Full variable domain (rest looked up from reference TRBV13 and TRBJ1-2): AAGVIQSPRHLIKEKRETATLKCYPIPRHDTVYWYQQGPGQDPQFLISFYEKMQSDKGSIPDRFSAQQFSDYHSELNMSSLELGDSALYFCASSTEGVNYGYTFGSGTRLTVV.

The rearrangement joins TRBV20-1 to TRBJ1-1; no reliable D call. This CDR3 region has 11 residues. CDR1 is DFQATT, CDR2 SNEGSKA, per germline (reference sequence). Trimming shortened V by 6 bases and J by 4 bases, and 9 bases separated the two germline ends. The CDR3 is CSAVQSTEAFF. The CDR3 bases are TGCAGTGCGGTCCAGTCCACTGAAGCTTTCTTT.

This clone was counted a few times. The chain combines TRBV10-2 with TRBJ2-4, with no clear D. Germline loops: CDR1 WSHSY, CDR2 SAAADI. V was trimmed by 4 bases and J by 1 base, leaving 14 bases between them. The CDR3 is made up of 16 amino acids. As DNA, the CDR3 is TGCGCCAGCAGTGTCGTAGGAATCGGGGCCAAAAACATTCAGTACTTC. Translated: CASSVVGIGAKNIQYF.

This rearrangement joins TRBV6-5 to TRBJ2-7, with 12 bases aligning to TRBD1. The CDR3 is made up of 16 amino acids. The ends lost 2 bases at V and 6 bases at J; junction bases unmatched: 8. The germline V gene encodes CDR1 MNHEY and CDR2 SVGAGI. The CDR3 spells CASSYNRDRGLGEQYF. The CDR3 coding sequence is TGTGCCAGCAGTTACAACCGGGACAGGGGGCTTGGCGAGCAGTACTTC.

This rearrangement joins TRBV15 to TRBJ2-3; D remains unclear. Germline CDR1 LNHNV, CDR2 YYDKDF (reference sequence). The ends were cut back, 1 base at V and 4 bases at J, with 3 bases in the middle. CDR3 size: 12 residues. CDR3 DNA: TGTGCCACCAGCAGAGTAGCAGATACGCAGTATTTT. As protein: CATSRVADTQYF. Complete variable domain (other parts from reference TRBV15 and TRBJ2-3): DAMVIQNPRYQVTQFGKPVTLSCSQTLNHNVMYWYQQKSSQAPKLLFHYYDKDFNNEADTPDNFQSRRPNTSFCFLDIRSPGLGDTAMYLCATSRVADTQYFGPGTRLTVL.

This clone has more than one count but fewer than ten. The V and J genes are TRBV7-3 and TRBJ2-3; the D is unclear. The germline gives CDR1 SGHTA, CDR2 FQGTGA. The CDR3 has 12 amino acids. V gave up 2 bases and J gave up 6 bases, with 6 bases separating them. The CDR3 sequence: CASSLVGDTQYF. The DNA for the CDR3 is TGTGCCAGCAGCTTAGTGGGGGATACGCAGTATTTT.

The V and J genes are TRBV9 and TRBJ2-1; D is perhaps TRBD1 (5 bases). CDR3 length: 13 residues. Trimming cost V 3 bases and J 2 bases, with 6 bases left between them. CDR1 and CDR2 (germline): SGDLS, YYNGEE. The DNA for the CDR3 is TGTGCCAGCAGCGGGGGCGCCTACAATGAGCAGTTCTTC. Translation gives CASSGGAYNEQFF. The full variable domain, completed using reference TRBV9 and TRBJ2-1, is DSGVTQTPKHLITATGQRVTLRCSPRSGDLSVYWYQQSLDQGLQFLIQYYNGEERAKGNILERFSAQQFPDLHSELNLSSLELGDSALYFCASSGGAYNEQFFGPGTRLTVL.

This clone has just a few counts. The V and J genes are TRBV4-1 and TRBJ2-4; 10 nucleotides agree with TRBD1. The CDR3 contains 16 residues. The germline CDR1 and CDR2 sequences are MGHRA and YSYEKL. The V segment lost 0 bases and the J segment 7 bases; nucleotides outside the gene matches: 6. The CDR3 DNA follows: TGCGCCAGCAGCCAAGATATTAGACAGGGGGCGAACATTCAGTACTTC. This gives the protein CASSQDIRQGANIQYF.

This clone has more than one count but fewer than ten. The chain employs TRBV2 and TRBJ2-1, with 11 bases matching TRBD2. J gave up 4 bases and V 8 bases, and 4 bases lay outside the gene matches. CDR3 length: 14 amino acids. Germline CDR1 and CDR2: SNHLY and FYNNEI. This chain's CDR3 is CASWRLAGYNEQFF. The DNA for the CDR3 is TGTGCCAGCTGGCGACTAGCGGGATACAATGAGCAGTTCTTC.

This rearrangement joins TRBV19 to TRBJ1-3, with TRBD1 as a possible D gene (5 bases). Germline lookup yields CDR1 LNHDA and CDR2 SQIVND (reference sequence). The CDR3 consists of 14 residues. V was pared by 3 bases and J by 4 bases, with 10 bases between. DNA for the CDR3: TGTGCCAGTAGTATTGGAACAGGAGGAAACACCATATATTTT. Amino acid sequence: CASSIGTGGNTIYF. The variable domain in full, completed from reference TRBV19 and TRBJ1-3, reads DGGITQSPKYLFRKEGQNVTLSCEQNLNHDAMYWYRQDPGQGLRLIYYSQIVNDFQKGDIAEGYSVSREKKESFPLTVTSAQKNPTAFYLCASSIGTGGNTIYFGEGSWLTVV.

The chain joins TRBV9 to TRBJ2-5, with 8 nucleotides matching TRBD2. Germline loops: CDR1 SGDLS, CDR2 YYNGEE. The V and J ends lost 4 bases and 4 bases, in that order; junction bases with no gene match: 9. The CDR3 has 15 amino acids. CDR3 nucleotides: TGTGCCAGCAGCCCCTGGGGTAGCGGGATAGAGACCCAGTACTTC. It yields the protein CASSPWGSGIETQYF.

CDR3 loop: CASSPPDLTDTQYF. CDR3 in DNA: TGTGCCAGCAGCCCACCGGACTTGACAGATACGCAGTATTTT. The chain employs TRBV7-2 and TRBJ2-3; a possible D gene is TRBD2 (5 bases). V was trimmed by 5 bases and J by 3 bases, leaving 12 bases between them. CDR3 size: 14 residues. Germline CDR1 reads SGHTA; CDR2 reads FQGNSA.

This sequence joins TRBV7-2 and TRBJ2-3; tentatively, D is TRBD2 (5 bases). This CDR3 region has 15 residues. The germline gives CDR1 SGHTA, CDR2 FQGNSA. V lost 0 bases and J lost 6, with 13 bases in between. The chain's CDR3 is CASSLAVGGRDTQYF. In DNA form, the CDR3 reads TGTGCCAGCAGCTTAGCCGTTGGAGGCAGGGATACGCAGTATTTT. Together with reference TRBV7-2 and TRBJ2-3, the CDR3 gives the full variable domain: GAGVSQSPSNKVTEKGKDVELRCDPISGHTALYWYRQSLGQGLEFLIYFQGNSAPDKSGLPSDRFSAERTGGSVSTLTIQRTQQEDSAVYLCASSLAVGGRDTQYFGPGTRLTVL.

With respect to this clone: This specimen includes other DNA sequences encoding the same CDR3. V and J are TRBV7-9 and TRBJ2-2; D remains unclear. CDR3 length: 12 amino acids. Germline V gene data show CDR1 as SEHNR and CDR2 as FQNEAQ (reference sequence). The V gene lost 5 bases and the J gene lost 0 bases, with 1 base spanning the gap. The chain's CDR3 is CASSTNTGELFF. For the CDR3, the DNA is TGTGCCAGCAGCACGAACACCGGGGAGCTGTTTTTT.

This chain connects TRBV11-1 to TRBJ2-7; TRBD1 aligns across 9 bases. Trimming took 5 bases from V and 0 from J; bases not matched to a gene: 5. Germline lookup yields CDR1 SGHAT and CDR2 FQDESV (reference sequence). The CDR3 is 15 amino acids. This CDR3 is CASSEGQGSSYEQYV. The DNA for the CDR3 is TGTGCCAGCAGCGAGGGACAGGGAAGCTCCTACGAGCAGTACGTC.

This chain's CDR3 is CASTTGTGAYEQYF. The CDR3 bases are TGTGCCAGTACTACCGGGACAGGGGCCTACGAGCAGTACTTC. The chain combines TRBV6-6 with TRBJ2-7; 10 bases are a match to TRBD1. CDR3 size: 14 residues. The V and J ends lost 9 bases and 2 bases, in that order; junction bases with no gene match: 7. In germline, CDR1 is MNHNY, CDR2 SVGAGI (reference sequence).

This clone was found a few times. The rearrangement uses TRBV4-3 and TRBJ2-1; D is perhaps TRBD2 (5 bases). Trimming removed 4 bases from V and 1 base from J, with 8 bases in between. Germline V gene data show CDR1 as LGHNA and CDR2 as YSLEER. The CDR3 length is 14 residues. The CDR3 DNA reads TGCGCCAGCAGCCTTCGGAGGTCCTACAATGAGCAGTTCTTC. Residues: CASSLRRSYNEQFF.

Worth noting for this clone: The same CDR3 is also encoded by other DNA sequences in this sample. The rearrangement joins TRBV9 to TRBJ2-3; D unresolved. V was cut by 0 bases and J by 5 bases, with 4 bases left in between. This CDR3 is built from 12 residues. CDR1 and CDR2 from the germline V gene are SGDLS and YYNGEE. The CDR3: CASSVEGDTQYF. CDR3 DNA: TGTGCCAGCAGCGTAGAGGGAGATACGCAGTATTTT.